This is a list of T cell receptor beta chains from one sample in a study of tumor and adjacent non-tumor tissue in lung cancer. TCRdb reprocessed the multiplex PCR reads with MiXCR, giving one entry per CDR3 protein. The table lists approximately 100,000 distinct CDR3 sequences, around 75% of them singletons, with 37% in the top ten. The material sequenced was lung tumor tissue. These receptors came from a woman in her sixties or seventies with non-small cell lung cancer. Each CDR3 is given without its conserved first and last residue. The D gene is left open where the match is weak.

D gene,J gene,V gene,CDR3 protein
.,TRBJ2-1,TRBV6-2/TRBV6-3,ASIDSVKNEEF
TRBD1,TRBJ2-7,TRBV11-2,ASSLDLRQGREGFEQY
.,TRBJ1-6,TRBV5-6,ASSPDLGVGDPPLH
.,TRBJ1-2,TRBV5-4,ASSLGARDYSYT
.,TRBJ2-3,TRBV6-2/TRBV6-3,ASSTASVGGANRSDTQY
TRBD2,TRBJ2-7,TRBV20-1,SVRESGAYEHY
.,TRBJ1-1,TRBV20-1,SASGGVGEAF
TRBD1,TRBJ1-1,TRBV10-2,TSTDRGGNTEAF
TRBD2,TRBJ2-6,TRBV5-1,ASSEGGSRSGASDLT
.,TRBJ2-2,TRBV6-2/TRBV6-3,ASSPRDRSTGELF
.,TRBJ1-4,TRBV11-2,ASSLGGLGTPS
.,TRBJ2-3,TRBV11-2,ASSTTGMATDTQY
.,TRBJ1-1,TRBV6-1,DTTDGVYTEAF
TRBD1,TRBJ1-4,TRBV11-2,PSSLETGGYEELF
.,TRBJ2-6,TRBV7-3,ASGGRGNVPT
.,TRBJ1-6,TRBV6-1,ASSAGPPLGNSPLH
TRBD1,TRBJ2-5,TRBV5-4,ASSLEGGRRKETQN
TRBD2,TRBJ2-3,TRBV6-2/TRBV6-3,ASSPTSGSTDTQY
.,TRBJ2-3,TRBV28,ASPGNSGLDTHY
.,TRBJ2-3,TRBV7-3,ASSLEESAGRGDTQY